This T cell receptor (beta chain) was documented in a study of T cell responses to AZD1222 COVID-19 vaccine. Study-wide points: Nearly half of spike-specific TCRs reportedly target variant regions that are unmutated in the B.1.351 and B.1.1.7 variants.

As to this clone: Its antigen is currently unknown.

Clones were sequenced by immunoSEQ multiplex PCR, and TCRdb holds only the in-frame ones, with some missing. This table holds about 140,000 clones, around 90% found once. Deletions cut 1 base from V and 0 bases from J, with 6 bases between. The CDR3 covers 14 residues. Per germline, CDR1 MGHRA and CDR2 YSYEKL. Pooled in the analysis were second doses at about 4 or about 12 weeks. The sequenced sample was peripheral blood, obtained 28 days after the second AZD1222 dose. This TCR was recovered from an adult who received the AZD1222 COVID-19 vaccine. This rearrangement joins TRBV4-1 to TRBJ2-5; D is unresolved. The CDR3: CASSQVHNQETQYF. CDR3 DNA sequence: TGCGCCAGCAGCCAAGTACATAACCAAGAGACCCAGTACTTC.